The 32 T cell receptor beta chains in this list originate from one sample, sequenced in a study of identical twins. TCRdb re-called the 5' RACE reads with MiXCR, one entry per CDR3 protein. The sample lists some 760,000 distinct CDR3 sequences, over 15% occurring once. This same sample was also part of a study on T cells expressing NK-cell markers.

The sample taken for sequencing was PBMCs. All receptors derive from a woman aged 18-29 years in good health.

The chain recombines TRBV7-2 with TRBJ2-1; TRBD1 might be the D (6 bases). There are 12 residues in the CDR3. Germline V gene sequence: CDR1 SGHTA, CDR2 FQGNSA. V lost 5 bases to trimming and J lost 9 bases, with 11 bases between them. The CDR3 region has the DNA TGTGCCAGCAGCCAACAGGGAACTGAGCAGTTCTTC. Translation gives CASSQQGTEQFF.

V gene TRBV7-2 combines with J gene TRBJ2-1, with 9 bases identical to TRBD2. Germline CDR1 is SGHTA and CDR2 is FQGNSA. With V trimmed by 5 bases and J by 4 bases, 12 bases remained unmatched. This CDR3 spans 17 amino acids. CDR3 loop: CASSPGTGTSLYNEQFF. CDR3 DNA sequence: TGTGCCAGCAGCCCAGGGACCGGGACTAGCCTTTACAATGAGCAGTTCTTC. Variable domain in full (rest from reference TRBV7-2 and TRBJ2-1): GAGVSQSPSNKVTEKGKDVELRCDPISGHTALYWYRQSLGQGLEFLIYFQGNSAPDKSGLPSDRFSAERTGGSVSTLTIQRTQQEDSAVYLCASSPGTGTSLYNEQFFGPGTRLTVL.

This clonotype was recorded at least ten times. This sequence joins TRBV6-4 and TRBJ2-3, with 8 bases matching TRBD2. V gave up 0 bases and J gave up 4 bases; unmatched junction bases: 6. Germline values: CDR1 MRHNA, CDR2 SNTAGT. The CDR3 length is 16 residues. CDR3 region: CASSDSAGGESDTQYF. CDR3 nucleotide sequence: TGTGCCAGCAGTGACTCAGCCGGGGGGGAATCAGATACGCAGTATTTT.

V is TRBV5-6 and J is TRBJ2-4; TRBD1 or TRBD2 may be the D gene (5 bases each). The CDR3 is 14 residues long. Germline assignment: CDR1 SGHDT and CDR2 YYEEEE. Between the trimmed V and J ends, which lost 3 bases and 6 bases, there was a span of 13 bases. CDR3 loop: CASSSRGLGNIQYF. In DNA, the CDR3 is TGTGCCAGCAGCTCGAGGGGTCTCGGAAACATTCAGTACTTC.

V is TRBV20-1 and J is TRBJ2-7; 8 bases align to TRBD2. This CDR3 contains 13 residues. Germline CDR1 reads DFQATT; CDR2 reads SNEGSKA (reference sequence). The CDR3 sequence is CSGLERGPYEQYF. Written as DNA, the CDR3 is TGCAGCGGGCTGGAGCGGGGGCCCTACGAGCAGTACTTC.

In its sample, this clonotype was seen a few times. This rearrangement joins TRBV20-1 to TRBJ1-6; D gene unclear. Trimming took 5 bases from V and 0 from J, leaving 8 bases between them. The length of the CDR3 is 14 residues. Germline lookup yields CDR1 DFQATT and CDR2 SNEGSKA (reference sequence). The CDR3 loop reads CSAQQSSYNSPLHF. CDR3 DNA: TGCAGTGCTCAACAGAGCTCCTATAATTCACCCCTCCACTTT.

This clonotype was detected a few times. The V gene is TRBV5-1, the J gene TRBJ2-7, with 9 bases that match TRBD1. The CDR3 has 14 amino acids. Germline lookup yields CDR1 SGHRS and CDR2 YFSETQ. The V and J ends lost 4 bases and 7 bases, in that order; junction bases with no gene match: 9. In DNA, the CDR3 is TGCGCCAGCAGCGCACCGGGACAGGGCCTTGAGCAGTACTTC. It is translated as CASSAPGQGLEQYF.

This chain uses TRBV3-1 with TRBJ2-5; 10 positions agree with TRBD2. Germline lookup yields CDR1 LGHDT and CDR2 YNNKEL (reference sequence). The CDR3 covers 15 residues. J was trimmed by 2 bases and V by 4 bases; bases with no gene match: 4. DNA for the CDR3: TGTGCCAGCAGCCCCGGAGCGGGGGGGCAAGAGACCCAGTACTTC. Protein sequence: CASSPGAGGQETQYF.

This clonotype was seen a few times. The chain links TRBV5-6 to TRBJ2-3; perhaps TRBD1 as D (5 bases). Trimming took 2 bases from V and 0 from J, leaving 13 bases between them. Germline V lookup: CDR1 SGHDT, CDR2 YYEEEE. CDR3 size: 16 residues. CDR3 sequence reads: CASSFQGGSSTDTQYF. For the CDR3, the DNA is TGTGCCAGCAGCTTCCAGGGCGGATCTAGCACAGATACGCAGTATTTT.

The CDR3 DNA reads as TGTGCCAGCAGCTATCGGGGCCTAGGGGATGAGCAGTTCTTC. Encoded protein: CASSYRGLGDEQFF. This chain connects TRBV7-9 to TRBJ2-1; possibly TRBD1 or TRBD2 for D (5 bases each). CDR1 is SEHNR and CDR2 is FQNEAQ in the germline V gene (reference sequence). CDR3 length: 14 residues. V gave up 4 bases and J gave up 8 bases, with 15 bases separating them.

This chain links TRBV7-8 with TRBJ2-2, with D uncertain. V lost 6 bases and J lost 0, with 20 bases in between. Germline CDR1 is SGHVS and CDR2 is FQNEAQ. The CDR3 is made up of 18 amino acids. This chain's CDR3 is CASSPIRATSANTGELFF. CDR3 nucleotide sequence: TGTGCCAGCAGTCCCATCCGGGCCACCTCCGCGAACACCGGGGAGCTGTTTTTT.

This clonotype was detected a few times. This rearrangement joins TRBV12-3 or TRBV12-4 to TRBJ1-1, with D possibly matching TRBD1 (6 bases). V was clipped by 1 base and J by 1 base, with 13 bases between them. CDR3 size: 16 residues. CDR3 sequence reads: CASSLGWGRENTEAFF. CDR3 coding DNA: TGTGCCAGCAGTTTAGGGTGGGGGCGTGAGAACACTGAAGCTTTCTTT.

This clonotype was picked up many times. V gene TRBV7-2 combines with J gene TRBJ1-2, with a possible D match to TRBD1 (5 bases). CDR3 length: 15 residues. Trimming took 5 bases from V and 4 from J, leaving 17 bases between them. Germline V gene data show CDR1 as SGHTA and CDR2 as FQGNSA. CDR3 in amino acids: CASSPGTPRSYGYTF. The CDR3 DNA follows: TGTGCCAGCAGCCCCGGGACCCCTAGAAGCTATGGCTACACCTTC.

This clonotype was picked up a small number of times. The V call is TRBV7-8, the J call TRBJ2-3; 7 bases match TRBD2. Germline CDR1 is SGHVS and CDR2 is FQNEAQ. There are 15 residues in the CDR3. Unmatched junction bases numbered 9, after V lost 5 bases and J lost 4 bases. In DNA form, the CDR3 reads TGTGCCAGCAGCCCTGCCCGACTAGCAGCAGATACGCAGTATTTT. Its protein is CASSPARLAADTQYF.

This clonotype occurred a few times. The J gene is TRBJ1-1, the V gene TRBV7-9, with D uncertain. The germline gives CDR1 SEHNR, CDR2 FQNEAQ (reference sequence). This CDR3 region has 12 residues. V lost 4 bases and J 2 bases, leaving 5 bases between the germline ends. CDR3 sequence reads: CASSSINTEAFF. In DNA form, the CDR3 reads TGTGCCAGCAGCTCGATCAACACTGAAGCTTTCTTT.

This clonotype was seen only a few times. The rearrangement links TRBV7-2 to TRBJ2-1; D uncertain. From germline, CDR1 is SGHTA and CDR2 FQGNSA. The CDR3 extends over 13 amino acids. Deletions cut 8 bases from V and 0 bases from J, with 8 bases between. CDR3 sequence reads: CASGSISYNEQFF. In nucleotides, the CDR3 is TGTGCCAGCGGCTCTATCTCCTACAATGAGCAGTTCTTC.

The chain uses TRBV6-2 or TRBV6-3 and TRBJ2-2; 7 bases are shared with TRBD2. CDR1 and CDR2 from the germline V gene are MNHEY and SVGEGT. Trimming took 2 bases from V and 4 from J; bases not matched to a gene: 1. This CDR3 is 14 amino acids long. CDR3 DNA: TGTGCCAGCAGTTACAAGCGGGGCACCGGGGAGCTGTTTTTT. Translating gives CASSYKRGTGELFF.

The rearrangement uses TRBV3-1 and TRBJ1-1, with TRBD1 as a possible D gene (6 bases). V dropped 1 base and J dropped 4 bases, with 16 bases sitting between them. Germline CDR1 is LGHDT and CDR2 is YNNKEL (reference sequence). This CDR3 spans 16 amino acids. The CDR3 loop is CASSQAPQGYGTEAFF. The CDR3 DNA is TGTGCCAGCAGCCAAGCCCCACAGGGATACGGCACTGAAGCTTTCTTT.

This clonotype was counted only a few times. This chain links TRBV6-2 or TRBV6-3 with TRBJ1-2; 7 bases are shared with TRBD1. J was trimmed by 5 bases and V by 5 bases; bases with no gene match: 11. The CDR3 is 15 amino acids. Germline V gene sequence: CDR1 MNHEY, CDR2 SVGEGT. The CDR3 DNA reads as TGTGCCAGCAGTCACTACAGGGGCCCTCGGTATGGCTACACCTTC. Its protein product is CASSHYRGPRYGYTF.

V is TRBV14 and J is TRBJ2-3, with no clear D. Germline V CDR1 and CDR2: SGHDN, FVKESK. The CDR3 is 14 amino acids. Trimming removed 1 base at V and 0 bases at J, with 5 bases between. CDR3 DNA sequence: TGTGCCAGCAGCCAAGGCATCAGCACAGATACGCAGTATTTT. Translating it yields CASSQGISTDTQYF.

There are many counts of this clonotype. This CDR3 reads CSVEDQSTKNIQYF. The CDR3, as DNA: TGCAGCGTTGAAGATCAGTCCACCAAAAACATTCAGTACTTC. V usage is TRBV29-1 and J usage is TRBJ2-4; no reliable D call. Trimming cost V 0 bases and J 2 bases, with 8 bases left between them. The CDR3 extends over 14 amino acids. The germline CDR1 and CDR2 sequences are SQVTM and ANQGSEA.

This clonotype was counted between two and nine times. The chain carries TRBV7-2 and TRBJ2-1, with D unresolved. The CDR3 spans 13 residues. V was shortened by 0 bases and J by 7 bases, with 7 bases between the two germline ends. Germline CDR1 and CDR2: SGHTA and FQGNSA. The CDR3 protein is CASSLAQQNEQFF. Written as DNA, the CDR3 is TGTGCCAGCAGCTTAGCGCAACAGAATGAGCAGTTCTTC. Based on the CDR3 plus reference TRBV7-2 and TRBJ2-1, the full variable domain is GAGVSQSPSNKVTEKGKDVELRCDPISGHTALYWYRQSLGQGLEFLIYFQGNSAPDKSGLPSDRFSAERTGGSVSTLTIQRTQQEDSAVYLCASSLAQQNEQFFGPGTRLTVL.

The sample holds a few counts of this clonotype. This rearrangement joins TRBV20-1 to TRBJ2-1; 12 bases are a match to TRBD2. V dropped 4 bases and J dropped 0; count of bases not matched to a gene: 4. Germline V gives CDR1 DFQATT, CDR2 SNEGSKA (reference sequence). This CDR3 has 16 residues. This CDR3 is CSATLAGGPSYNEQFF. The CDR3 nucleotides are TGCAGTGCTACACTAGCGGGAGGACCCTCCTACAATGAGCAGTTCTTC.

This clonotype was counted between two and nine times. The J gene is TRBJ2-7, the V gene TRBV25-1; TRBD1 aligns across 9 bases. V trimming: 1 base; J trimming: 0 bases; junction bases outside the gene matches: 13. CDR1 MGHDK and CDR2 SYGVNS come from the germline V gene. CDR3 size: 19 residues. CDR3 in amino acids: CASSEFLKSGTGSSYEQYF. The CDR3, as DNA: TGTGCCAGCAGTGAATTTCTGAAGAGTGGGACAGGGAGCTCCTACGAGCAGTACTTC.

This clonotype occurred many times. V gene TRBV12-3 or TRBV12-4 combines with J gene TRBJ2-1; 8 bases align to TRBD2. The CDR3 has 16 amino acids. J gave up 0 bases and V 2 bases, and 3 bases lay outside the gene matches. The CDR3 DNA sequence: TGTGCCAGCAGTTTAAGCGGGGGATACTCCTACAATGAGCAGTTCTTC. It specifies CASSLSGGYSYNEQFF.

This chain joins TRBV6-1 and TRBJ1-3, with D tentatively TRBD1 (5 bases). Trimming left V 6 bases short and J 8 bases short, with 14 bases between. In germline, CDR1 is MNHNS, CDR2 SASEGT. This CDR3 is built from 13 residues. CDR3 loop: CASSKPGGHTIYF. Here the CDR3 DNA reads TGTGCCAGCAGCAAACCCGGGGGACACACCATATATTTT.

As DNA, the CDR3 is TGTGCCAGCAGTGAACCAACCGCGCAAGATGACGAGCAGTTCTTC. Protein product: CASSEPTAQDDEQFF. This chain links TRBV6-4 with TRBJ2-1; D unclear. Germline V gene lookup returns CDR1 MRHNA and CDR2 SNTAGT. V was pared by 3 bases and J by 10 bases, with 19 bases between. The CDR3 contains 15 residues.

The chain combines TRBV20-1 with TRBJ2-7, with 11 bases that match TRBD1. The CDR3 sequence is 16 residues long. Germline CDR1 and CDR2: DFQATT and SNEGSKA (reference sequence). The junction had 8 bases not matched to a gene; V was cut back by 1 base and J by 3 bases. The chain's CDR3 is CSARVRTGGRGYEQYF. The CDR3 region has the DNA TGCAGTGCTAGAGTTCGGACAGGGGGCAGGGGCTACGAGCAGTACTTC.

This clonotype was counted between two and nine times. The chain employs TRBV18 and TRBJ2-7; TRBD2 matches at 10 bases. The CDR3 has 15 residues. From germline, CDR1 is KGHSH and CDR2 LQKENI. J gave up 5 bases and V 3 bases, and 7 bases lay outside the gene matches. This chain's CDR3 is CASSPSGRRTNEQYF. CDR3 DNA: TGTGCCAGCTCACCTAGCGGGAGGCGCACGAACGAGCAGTACTTC.

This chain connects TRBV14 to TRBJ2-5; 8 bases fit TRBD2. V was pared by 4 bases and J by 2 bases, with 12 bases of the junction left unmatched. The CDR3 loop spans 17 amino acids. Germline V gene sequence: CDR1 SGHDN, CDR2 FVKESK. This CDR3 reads CASSRWGLAGIQETQYF. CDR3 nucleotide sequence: TGTGCCAGCAGCCGGTGGGGTTTAGCGGGGATTCAAGAGACCCAGTACTTC.

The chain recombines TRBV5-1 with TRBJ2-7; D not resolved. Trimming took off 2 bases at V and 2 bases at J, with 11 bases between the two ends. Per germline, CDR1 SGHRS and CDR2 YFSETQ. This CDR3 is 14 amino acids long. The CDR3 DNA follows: TGCGCCAGCAGCTTCCGTGATAAGGCCTACGAGCAGTACTTC. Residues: CASSFRDKAYEQYF.

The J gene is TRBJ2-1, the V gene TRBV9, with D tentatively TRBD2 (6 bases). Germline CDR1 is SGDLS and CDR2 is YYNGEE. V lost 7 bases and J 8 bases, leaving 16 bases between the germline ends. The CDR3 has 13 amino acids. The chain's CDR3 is CASSAGGTDEQFF. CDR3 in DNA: TGTGCCAGCTCTGCCGGGGGAACTGATGAGCAGTTCTTC.